This entry lists 13 T cell receptor beta chains sequenced from one sample in a study of blood T cell repertoires in COVID-19. Sequencing was performed with immunoSEQ multiplex PCR; in TCRdb, only in-frame clones are kept and a portion is missing. The table includes a few hundred thousand clones, around 83% detected once. The specimen sequenced was peripheral blood. Receptors originate from a middle-aged man who had recovered from COVID-19.

This clone was detected many times. This chain connects TRBV28 to TRBJ1-3; 9 positions match TRBD1. Germline V gene sequence: CDR1 MDHEN, CDR2 SYDVKM. CDR3 size: 15 residues. The V gene end was trimmed by 5 bases and the J gene end by 4 bases; junction bases not matched to a gene: 6. CDR3 protein: CASSITGTGGNTIYF. The CDR3 nucleotides are TGTGCCAGCAGTATTACCGGGACAGGGGGAAACACCATATATTTT.

The chain joins TRBV5-1 to TRBJ2-7; 7 bases line up with TRBD1. J gave up 4 bases and V 3 bases, and 13 bases lay outside the gene matches. Per germline, CDR1 SGHRS and CDR2 YFSETQ. CDR3 length: 16 residues. The chain's CDR3 is CASSWGRLTGQYEQYF. In nucleotides, the CDR3 is TGCGCCAGCAGCTGGGGTAGGCTGACAGGGCAATACGAGCAGTACTTC.

The chain is built from TRBV6-2 or TRBV6-3 and TRBJ2-7; maybe TRBD1 (6 bases). V was trimmed by 2 bases and J by 0 bases, leaving 8 bases between them. This CDR3 has 14 residues. Germline V gene lookup returns CDR1 MNHEY and CDR2 SVGEGT. The CDR3 is CASSYRDNSYEQYF. The CDR3 nucleotides are TGTGCCAGCAGTTACCGGGACAACTCCTACGAGCAGTACTTC.

Only one count was recorded for this clone. The genes are TRBV27 and TRBJ2-2; D gene unclear. Trimming pared 10 bases from V and 1 base from J, leaving 16 bases between. Germline CDR1 MNHEY, CDR2 SMNVEV (reference sequence). The CDR3 sequence is 15 residues long. This CDR3 reads CATSSRHLNTGELFF. For the CDR3, the DNA is TGTGCCACCTCAAGCCGACATCTGAACACCGGGGAGCTGTTTTTT.

The chain employs TRBV7-2 and TRBJ1-1; a possible D gene is TRBD1 (5 bases). The CDR3 is made up of 16 amino acids. V was pared by 5 bases and J by 4 bases, with 20 bases between. In germline, CDR1 is SGHTA, CDR2 FQGNSA. This chain's CDR3 is CASSAPLARVFTEAFF. CDR3 coding DNA: TGTGCCAGCAGCGCACCCTTGGCCAGGGTGTTCACTGAAGCTTTCTTT.

The chain uses TRBV19 and TRBJ2-1; a possible D gene is TRBD2 (6 bases). This CDR3 is built from 12 residues. V lost 3 bases, J lost 14 bases, and 14 bases lay in between. CDR1 and CDR2 (germline): LNHDA, SQIVND (reference sequence). In nucleotides, the CDR3 is TGTGCCAGTAGTATTCTTCGGGGGAGTAAGTTCTTC. It codes for CASSILRGSKFF.

V usage is TRBV6-5 and J usage is TRBJ1-2; perhaps TRBD1 as D (5 bases). In germline, CDR1 is MNHEY, CDR2 SVGAGI. With 2 bases removed from V and 5 bases from J, the gap between germline ends came to 12 bases. The CDR3 is made up of 14 amino acids. The CDR3 protein is CASSYLWGRYGYTF. The CDR3 nucleotides are TGTGCCAGCAGTTACCTCTGGGGGAGGTATGGCTACACCTTC.

The chain links TRBV21-1 to TRBJ1-5; TRBD1 is the table's D call and was not checked against the DNA. TRBV21-1 is a listed pseudogene. The CDR3 contains 20 residues. The CDR3 nucleotides read TGTGCCAGCAGCAAAGTTGTCCTCTACAACGGACAGTATAGCAATCAGCCCCAGCATTTT. Residues: CASSKVVLYNGQYSNQPQHF.

The chain employs TRBV5-1 and TRBJ2-7; TRBD1 is a possible D gene (6 bases). This CDR3 has 14 residues. Germline CDR1 and CDR2: SGHRS and YFSETQ. The V and J ends lost 1 base and 2 bases respectively, with 10 bases between them. The CDR3 DNA sequence: TGCGCCAGCAGCTTGTCAGGGGTCACCTACGAGCAGTACTTC. Encoded protein: CASSLSGVTYEQYF.

Notes on this clone: Other DNA sequences from this sample encode an identical CDR3 as well. The chain combines TRBV30 with TRBJ1-3, with D maybe TRBD1 (5 bases). Trimming removed 0 bases from V and 1 base from J, with 7 bases in between. The CDR3 loop spans 14 amino acids. Germline CDR1 reads GTSNPN; CDR2 reads SVGIG (reference sequence). The CDR3 here is CAWSVGGSGNTIYF. The CDR3 nucleotides read TGTGCCTGGAGTGTGGGGGGTTCTGGAAACACCATATATTTT.

Comments on this clone: One end of the junction does not line up with germline, which may come from a read error. The CDR3 DNA follows: TGTGCCAGCAGTTACGGTCCGGGACAGGGGTACTACTTC. Translation gives CASSYGPGQGYYF. The V call is TRBV6-6, the J call TRBJ1-2; 10 bases are a match to TRBD1. CDR3 length: 13 residues. Germline loops: CDR1 MNHNY, CDR2 SVGAGI (reference sequence).

The genes are TRBV6-5 and TRBJ1-2, with D tentatively TRBD1 (6 bases). Per the germline V gene, CDR1 is MNHEY and CDR2 is SVGAGI. V gave up 9 bases and J gave up 2 bases, with 16 bases separating them. The CDR3 has 14 residues. The CDR3 here is CASQRTAGNYGYTF. CDR3 nucleotide sequence: TGTGCCAGTCAACGGACAGCCGGGAACTATGGCTACACCTTC.

The chain is built from TRBV7-2 and TRBJ2-3; D perhaps matches TRBD2 (6 bases). The CDR3 contains 13 residues. Trimming pared 8 bases from V and 5 bases from J, leaving 14 bases between. Germline CDR1 and CDR2: SGHTA and FQGNSA. This CDR3 reads CASSRRARDTQYF. The CDR3 nucleotides are TGTGCCAGCTCGCGGAGGGCCCGAGATACGCAGTATTTT.